The 5 T cell receptor beta chains below were found in one sample sequenced in a study of blood T cell repertoires in COVID-19. The assay was immunoSEQ multiplex PCR, and TCRdb's table has in-frame clones only and misses some. The sample includes around 300,000 clones, approximately 90% of them seen just once. The sample comprised peripheral blood. These receptors came from a woman aged 45-65 years with active or convalescent COVID-19.

The V call is TRBV2, the J call TRBJ2-1; no clear D. This CDR3 spans 13 amino acids. Trimming took off 5 bases at V and 0 bases at J, with 5 bases between the two ends. Germline values: CDR1 SNHLY, CDR2 FYNNEI. DNA for the CDR3: TGTGCCAGCAGTAAGAGCTCCTACAATGAGCAGTTCTTC. It codes for CASSKSSYNEQFF.

V gene TRBV28 combines with J gene TRBJ2-7, with TRBD1 matching over 10 bases. Germline V gene lookup returns CDR1 MDHEN and CDR2 SYDVKM. This CDR3 has 15 residues. V lost 6 bases and J lost 1; bases outside the gene matches: 6. The CDR3 DNA follows: TGTGCCAGCAGGCATTCGGGACAGGGGTCCTACGAGCAGTACTTC. Translated: CASRHSGQGSYEQYF.

The chain links TRBV5-1 to TRBJ2-7, with 10 bases that match TRBD1. CDR1 is SGHRS, CDR2 YFSETQ, per germline. Germline trimming cut 3 bases from V and 6 bases from J; bases unmatched to any gene: 3. CDR3 length: 13 amino acids. The CDR3 nucleotides read TGCGCCAGCAGCTGGGGACAGGGGTTCGAGCAGTACTTC. Translated, it gives CASSWGQGFEQYF.

In this sample, this clone turned up a few times. This chain joins TRBV2 and TRBJ1-1; D call uncertain. CDR3 size: 11 residues. Germline CDR1 reads SNHLY; CDR2 reads FYNNEI. V was trimmed by 3 bases and J by 8 bases, leaving 7 bases between them. The CDR3: CASSDRPEAFF. In DNA, the CDR3 is TGTGCCAGCAGTGATCGTCCGGAAGCTTTCTTT.

The V gene is TRBV3-1 (or the pseudogene TRBV3-2), the J gene TRBJ2-7; 7 bases match TRBD2. With V trimmed by 1 base and J by 1 base, 4 bases remained unmatched. This CDR3 is 15 amino acids long. Germline assignment: CDR1 LGHDT and CDR2 YNNKEL (reference sequence). CDR3 protein: CASSQAPGGSYEQYF. The CDR3 bases are TGTGCCAGCAGCCAAGCCCCGGGGGGATCCTACGAGCAGTACTTC.